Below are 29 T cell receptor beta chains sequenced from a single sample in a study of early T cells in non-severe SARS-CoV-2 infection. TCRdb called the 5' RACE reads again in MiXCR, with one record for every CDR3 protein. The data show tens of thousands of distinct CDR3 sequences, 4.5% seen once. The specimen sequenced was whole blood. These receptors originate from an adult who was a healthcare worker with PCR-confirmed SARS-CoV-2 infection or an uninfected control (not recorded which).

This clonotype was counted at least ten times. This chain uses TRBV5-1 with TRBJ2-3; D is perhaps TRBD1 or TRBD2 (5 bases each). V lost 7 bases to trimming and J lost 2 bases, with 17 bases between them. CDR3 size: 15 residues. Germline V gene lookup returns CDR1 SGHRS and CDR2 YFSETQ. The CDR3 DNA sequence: TGCGCCAGCGCCGGGGACGGCAGATACACAGATACGCAGTATTTT. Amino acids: CASAGDGRYTDTQYF.

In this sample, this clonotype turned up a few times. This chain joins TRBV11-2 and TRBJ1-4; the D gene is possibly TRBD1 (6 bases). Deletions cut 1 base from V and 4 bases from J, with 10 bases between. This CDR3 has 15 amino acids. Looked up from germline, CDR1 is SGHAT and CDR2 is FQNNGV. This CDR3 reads CASSLGTASNEKLFF. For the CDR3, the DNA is TGTGCCAGCAGCTTAGGGACAGCAAGTAATGAAAAACTGTTTTTT.

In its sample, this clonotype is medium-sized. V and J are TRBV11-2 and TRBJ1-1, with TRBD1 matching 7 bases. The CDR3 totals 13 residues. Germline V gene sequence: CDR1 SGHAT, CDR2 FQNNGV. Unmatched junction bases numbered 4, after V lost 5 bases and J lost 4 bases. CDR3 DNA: TGTGCCAGCAGCCAAGGGGGCCTCACTGAAGCTTTCTTT. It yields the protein CASSQGGLTEAFF.

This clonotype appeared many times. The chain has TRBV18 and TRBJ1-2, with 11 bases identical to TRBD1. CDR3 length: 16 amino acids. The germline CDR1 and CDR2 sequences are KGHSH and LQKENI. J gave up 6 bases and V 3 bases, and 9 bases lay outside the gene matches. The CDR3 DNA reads TGTGCCAGCTCACCTCCGGACAGGGGGCTTTCGAATGGCTACACCTTC. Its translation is CASSPPDRGLSNGYTF.

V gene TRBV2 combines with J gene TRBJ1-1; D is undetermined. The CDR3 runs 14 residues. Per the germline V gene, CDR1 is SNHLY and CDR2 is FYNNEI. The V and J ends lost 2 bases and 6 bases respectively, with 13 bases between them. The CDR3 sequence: CASSERAGSSEAFF. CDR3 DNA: TGTGCCAGCAGTGAACGGGCGGGATCTTCTGAAGCTTTCTTT.

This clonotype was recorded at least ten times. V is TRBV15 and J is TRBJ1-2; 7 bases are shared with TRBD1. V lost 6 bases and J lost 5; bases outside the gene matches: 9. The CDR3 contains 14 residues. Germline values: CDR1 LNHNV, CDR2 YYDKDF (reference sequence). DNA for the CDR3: TGTGCCACCAGAGGAGGGGGCGACCCTTATGGCTACACCTTC. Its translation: CATRGGGDPYGYTF.

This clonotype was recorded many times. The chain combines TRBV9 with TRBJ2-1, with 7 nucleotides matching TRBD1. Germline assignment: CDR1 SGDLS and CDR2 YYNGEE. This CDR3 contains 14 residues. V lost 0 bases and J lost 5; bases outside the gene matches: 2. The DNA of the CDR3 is TGTGCCAGCAGCGTAGGGGGGACAGACAATGAGCAGTTCTTC. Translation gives CASSVGGTDNEQFF.

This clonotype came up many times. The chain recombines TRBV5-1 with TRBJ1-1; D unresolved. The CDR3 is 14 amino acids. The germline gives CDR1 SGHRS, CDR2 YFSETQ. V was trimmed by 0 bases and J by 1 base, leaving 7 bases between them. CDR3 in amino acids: CASSLEGSNTEAFF. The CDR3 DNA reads TGCGCCAGCAGCTTGGAGGGATCGAACACTGAAGCTTTCTTT. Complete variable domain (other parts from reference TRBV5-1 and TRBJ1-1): KAGVTQTPRYLIKTRGQQVTLSCSPISGHRSVSWYQQTPGQGLQFLFEYFSETQRNKGNFPGRFSGRQFSNSRSEMNVSTLELGDSALYLCASSLEGSNTEAFFGQGTRLTVV.

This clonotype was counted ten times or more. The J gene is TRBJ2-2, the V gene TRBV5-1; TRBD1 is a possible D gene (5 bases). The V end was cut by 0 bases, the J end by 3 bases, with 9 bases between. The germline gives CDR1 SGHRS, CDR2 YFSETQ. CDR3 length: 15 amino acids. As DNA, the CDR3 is TGCGCCAGCAGCTTGGGACAGTCTGACACCGGGGAGCTGTTTTTT. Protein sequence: CASSLGQSDTGELFF.

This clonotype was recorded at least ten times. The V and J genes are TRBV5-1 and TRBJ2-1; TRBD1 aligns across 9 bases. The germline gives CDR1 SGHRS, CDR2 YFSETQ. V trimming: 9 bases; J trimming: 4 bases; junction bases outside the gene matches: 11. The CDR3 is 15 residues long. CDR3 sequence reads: CATHPGDRDYNEQFF. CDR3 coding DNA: TGCGCCACCCATCCGGGGGACAGGGATTACAATGAGCAGTTCTTC.

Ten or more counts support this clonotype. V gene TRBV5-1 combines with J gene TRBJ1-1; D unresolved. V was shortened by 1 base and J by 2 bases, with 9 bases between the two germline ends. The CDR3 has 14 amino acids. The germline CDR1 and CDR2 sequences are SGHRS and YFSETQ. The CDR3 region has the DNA TGCGCCAGCAGCTTGTTAACCGTTAACACTGAAGCTTTCTTT. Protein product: CASSLLTVNTEAFF.

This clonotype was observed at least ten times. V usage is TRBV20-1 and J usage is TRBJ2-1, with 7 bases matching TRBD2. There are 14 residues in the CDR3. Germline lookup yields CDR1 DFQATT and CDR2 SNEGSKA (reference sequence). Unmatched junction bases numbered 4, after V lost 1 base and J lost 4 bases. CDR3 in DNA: TGCAGTGCTAGAGCTGCGCGGGGGTACAATGAGCAGTTCTTC. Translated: CSARAARGYNEQFF.

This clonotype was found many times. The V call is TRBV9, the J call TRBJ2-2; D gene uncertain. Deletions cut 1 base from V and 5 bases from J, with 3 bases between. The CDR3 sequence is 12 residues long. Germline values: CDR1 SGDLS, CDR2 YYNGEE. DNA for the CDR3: TGTGCCAGCAGCGTATATACCGGGGAGCTGTTTTTT. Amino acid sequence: CASSVYTGELFF.

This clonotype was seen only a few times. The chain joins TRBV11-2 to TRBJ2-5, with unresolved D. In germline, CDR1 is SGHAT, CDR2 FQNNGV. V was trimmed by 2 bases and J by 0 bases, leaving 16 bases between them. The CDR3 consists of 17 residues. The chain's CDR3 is CASSLNLNRHNQETQYF. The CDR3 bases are TGTGCCAGCAGCTTAAATCTTAATCGACACAACCAAGAGACCCAGTACTTC.

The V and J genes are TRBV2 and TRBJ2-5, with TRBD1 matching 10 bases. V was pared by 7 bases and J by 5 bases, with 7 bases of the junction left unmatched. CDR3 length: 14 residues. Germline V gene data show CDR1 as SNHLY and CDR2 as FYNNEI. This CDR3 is CASKETGGGETQYF. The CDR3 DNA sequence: TGTGCCAGCAAGGAGACAGGGGGCGGTGAGACCCAGTACTTC. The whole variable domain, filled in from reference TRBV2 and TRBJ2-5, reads EPEVTQTPSHQVTQMGQEVILRCVPISNHLYFYWYRQILGQKVEFLVSFYNNEISEKSEIFDDQFSVERPDGSNFTLKIRSTKLEDSAMYFCASKETGGGETQYFGPGTRLLVL.

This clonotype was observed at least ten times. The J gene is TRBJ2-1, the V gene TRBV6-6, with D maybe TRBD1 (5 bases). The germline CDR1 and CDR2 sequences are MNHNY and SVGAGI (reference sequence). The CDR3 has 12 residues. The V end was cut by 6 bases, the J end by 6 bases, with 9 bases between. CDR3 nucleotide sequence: TGTGCCAGCAGCCCGACAGTCAATGAGCAGTTCTTC. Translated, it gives CASSPTVNEQFF.

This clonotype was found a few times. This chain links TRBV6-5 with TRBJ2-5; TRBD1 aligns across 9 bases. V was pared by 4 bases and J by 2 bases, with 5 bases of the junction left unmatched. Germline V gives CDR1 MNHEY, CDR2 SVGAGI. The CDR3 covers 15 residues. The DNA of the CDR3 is TGTGCCAGCAGTTCCCGGGACAGGGATCAAGAGACCCAGTACTTC. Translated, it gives CASSSRDRDQETQYF.

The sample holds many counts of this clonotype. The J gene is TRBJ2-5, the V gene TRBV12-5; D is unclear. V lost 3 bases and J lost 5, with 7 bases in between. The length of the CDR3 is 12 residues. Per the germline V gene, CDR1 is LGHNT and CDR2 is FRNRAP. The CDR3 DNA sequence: TGTGCTAGTGGTTTTGTCGTGGAGACCCAGTACTTC. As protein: CASGFVVETQYF.

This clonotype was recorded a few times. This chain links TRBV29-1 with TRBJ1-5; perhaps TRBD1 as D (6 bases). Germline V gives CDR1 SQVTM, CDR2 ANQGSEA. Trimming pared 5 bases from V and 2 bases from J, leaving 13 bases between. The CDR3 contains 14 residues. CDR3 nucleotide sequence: TGCAGCGTTCAGGGGCAGGGTGGCAATCAGCCCCAGCATTTT. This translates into CSVQGQGGNQPQHF.

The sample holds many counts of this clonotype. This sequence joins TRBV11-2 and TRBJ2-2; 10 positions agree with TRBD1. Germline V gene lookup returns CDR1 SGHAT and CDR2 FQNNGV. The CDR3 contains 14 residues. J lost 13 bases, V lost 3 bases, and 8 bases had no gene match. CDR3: CASSFGTGAAGLFF. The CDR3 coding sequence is TGTGCCAGCAGCTTCGGGACAGGGGCTGCAGGGCTGTTTTTT.

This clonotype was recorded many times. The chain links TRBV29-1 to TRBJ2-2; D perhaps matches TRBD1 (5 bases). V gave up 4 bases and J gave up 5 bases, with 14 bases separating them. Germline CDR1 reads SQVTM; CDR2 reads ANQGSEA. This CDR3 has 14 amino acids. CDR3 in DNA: TGCAGCGTTGGGGCAGGGTATGAAACCGGGGAGCTGTTTTTT. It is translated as CSVGAGYETGELFF.

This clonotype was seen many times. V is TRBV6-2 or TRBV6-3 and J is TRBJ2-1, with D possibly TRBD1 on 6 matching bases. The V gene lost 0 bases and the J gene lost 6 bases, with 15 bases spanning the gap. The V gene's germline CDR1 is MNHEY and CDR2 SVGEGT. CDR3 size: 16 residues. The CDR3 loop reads CASSYSKGQGPNEQFF. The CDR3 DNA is TGTGCCAGCAGTTACTCGAAAGGCCAGGGGCCCAATGAGCAGTTCTTC.

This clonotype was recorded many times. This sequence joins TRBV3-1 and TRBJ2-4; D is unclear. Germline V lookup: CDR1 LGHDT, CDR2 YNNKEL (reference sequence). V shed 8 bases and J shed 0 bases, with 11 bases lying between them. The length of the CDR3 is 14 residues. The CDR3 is CASESNVAKNIQYF. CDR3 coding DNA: TGTGCCAGCGAGAGCAATGTAGCCAAAAACATTCAGTACTTC.

CDR3 in DNA: TGTGCCACCCGCCGGGACAGGGACACTGAAGCTTTCTTT. Protein sequence: CATRRDRDTEAFF. The chain links TRBV24-1 to TRBJ1-1; 9 bases fit TRBD1. CDR1 KGHDR and CDR2 SFDVKD come from the germline V gene. V dropped 9 bases and J dropped 3; count of bases not matched to a gene: 4. The CDR3 has 13 residues.

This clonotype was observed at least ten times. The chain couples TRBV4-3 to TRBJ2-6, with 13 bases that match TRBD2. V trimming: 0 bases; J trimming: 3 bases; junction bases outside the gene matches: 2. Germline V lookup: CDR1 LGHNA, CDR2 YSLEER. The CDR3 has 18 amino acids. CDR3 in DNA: TGCGCCAGCAGCCAAGATAGACTAGCGGGAGGTGGGGCCAACGTCCTGACTTTC. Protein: CASSQDRLAGGGANVLTF.

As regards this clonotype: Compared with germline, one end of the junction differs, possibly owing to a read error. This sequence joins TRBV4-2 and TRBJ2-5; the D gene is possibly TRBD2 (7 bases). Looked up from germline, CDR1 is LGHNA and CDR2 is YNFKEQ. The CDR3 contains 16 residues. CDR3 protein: CASSQAERGGQEAQYF. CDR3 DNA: TGTGCCAGCAGCCAAGCGGAAAGGGGGGGACAAGAGGCCCAGTACTTC.

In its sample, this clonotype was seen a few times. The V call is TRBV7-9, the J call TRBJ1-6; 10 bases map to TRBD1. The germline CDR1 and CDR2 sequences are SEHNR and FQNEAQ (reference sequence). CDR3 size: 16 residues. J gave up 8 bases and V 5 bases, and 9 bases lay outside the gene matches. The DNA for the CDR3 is TGTGCCAGCAGCCCCCGAACCGGGACAGGGGATTCACCCCTCCACTTT. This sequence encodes CASSPRTGTGDSPLHF.

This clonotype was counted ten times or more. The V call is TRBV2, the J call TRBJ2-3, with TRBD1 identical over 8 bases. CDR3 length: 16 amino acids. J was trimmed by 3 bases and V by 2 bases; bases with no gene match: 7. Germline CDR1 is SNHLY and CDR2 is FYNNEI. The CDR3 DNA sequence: TGTGCCAGCAGTGAAAATCAGGGGGCGGGAACAGATACGCAGTATTTT. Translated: CASSENQGAGTDTQYF.

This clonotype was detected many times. CDR3: CRGTSGVGNEQFF. As DNA, the CDR3 is TGCAGAGGAACTAGCGGGGTGGGCAATGAGCAGTTCTTC. The chain recombines TRBV20-1 with TRBJ2-1; TRBD2 matches 10 bases. The CDR3 is made up of 13 amino acids. Per germline, CDR1 DFQATT and CDR2 SNEGSKA (reference sequence).